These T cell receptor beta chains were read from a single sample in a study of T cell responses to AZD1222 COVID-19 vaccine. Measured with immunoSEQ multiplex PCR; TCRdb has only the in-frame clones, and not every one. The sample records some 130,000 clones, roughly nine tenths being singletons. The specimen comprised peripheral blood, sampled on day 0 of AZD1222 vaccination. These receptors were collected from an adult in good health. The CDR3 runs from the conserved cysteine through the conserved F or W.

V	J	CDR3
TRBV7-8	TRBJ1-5	CASSPLQTGSQPQHF
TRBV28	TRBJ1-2	CASRLDSLYGYTF
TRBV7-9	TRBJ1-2	CASSRDRGYGYTF
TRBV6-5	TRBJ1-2	CASSYVGREGGYTF
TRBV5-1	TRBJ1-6	CASSSGTANSPLHF
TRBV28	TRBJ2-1	CASNIQGVYNEQFF
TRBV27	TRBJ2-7	CASSLQGPYEQYF
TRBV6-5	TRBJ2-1	CASREGQGGHNEQFF
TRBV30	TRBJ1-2	CAWTRQTYGYTF
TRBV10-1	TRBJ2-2	CASSGSEKANTGELFF
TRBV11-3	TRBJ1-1	CASSPSPANTEAFF
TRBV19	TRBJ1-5	CASSINLLWNTNQPQHF
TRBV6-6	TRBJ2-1	CASSPPGTYNEQFF
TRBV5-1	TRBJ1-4	CASSLGTVNEKLFF